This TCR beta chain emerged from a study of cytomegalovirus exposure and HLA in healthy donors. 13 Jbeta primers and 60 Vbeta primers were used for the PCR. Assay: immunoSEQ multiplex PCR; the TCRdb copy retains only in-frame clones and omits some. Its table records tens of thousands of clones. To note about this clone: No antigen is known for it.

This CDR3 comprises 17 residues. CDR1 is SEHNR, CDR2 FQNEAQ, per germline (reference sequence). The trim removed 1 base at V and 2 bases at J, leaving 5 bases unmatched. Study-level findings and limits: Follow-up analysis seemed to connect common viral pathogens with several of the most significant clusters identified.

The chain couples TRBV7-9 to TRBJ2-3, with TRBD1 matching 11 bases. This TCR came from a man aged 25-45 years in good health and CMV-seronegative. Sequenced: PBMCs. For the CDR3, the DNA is TGTGCCAGCAGCTTAGTTCGGGGACAGGGGGACACAGATACGCAGTATTTT. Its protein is CASSLVRGQGDTDTQYF.